These 15 T cell receptor beta chains were all obtained from the same sample, sequenced in a study of beta chain features in type 1 diabetes. Sequencing targeted expressed TCRB transcripts, as all isolated RNA had been reverse transcribed. Assay used: immunoSEQ multiplex PCR; TCRdb lists only in-frame clones, some missing. Of a few hundred thousand clones in the sample, roughly a fifth were seen once. Sequenced: naive CD4+ T cells from blood. Receptor source: a woman under 30 in good health.

This clone was seen a handful of times. The V and J genes are TRBV2 and TRBJ1-2, with 12 positions matching TRBD1. Germline CDR1 SNHLY, CDR2 FYNNEI. The CDR3 covers 16 residues. With 2 bases clipped from V and 6 bases from J, the junction kept 7 bases outside the gene matches. CDR3 sequence reads: CASSERDRGRKNGYTF. The CDR3 bases are TGTGCCAGCAGTGAAAGGGACAGGGGGCGCAAAAATGGCTACACCTTC.

DNA of the CDR3: TGTGCCAGCAGTGAATCGGGCACTGAAGCTTTCTTT. This encodes CASSESGTEAFF. The genes are TRBV2 and TRBJ1-1, with no clear D. V dropped 2 bases and J dropped 4 bases, with 5 bases sitting between them. Per germline, CDR1 SNHLY and CDR2 FYNNEI. CDR3 length equals 12 residues.

The chain employs TRBV11-3 and TRBJ2-6, with TRBD1 matching over 12 bases. In germline, CDR1 is SGHNT, CDR2 YENEEA. The CDR3 contains 17 residues. The J segment lost 2 bases and the V segment lost 8 bases, leaving 7 bases of the junction unmatched. CDR3 DNA: TGTGCCAGCGAGCCCGGGACAGGGGGCGCTGGGGCCAACGTCCTGACTTTC. This gives the protein CASEPGTGGAGANVLTF.

This clone was seen more than once but under ten times. The chain is built from TRBV7-3 and TRBJ2-3; D is perhaps TRBD1 (6 bases). The CDR3 is made up of 15 amino acids. The ends were cut back, 8 bases at V and 0 bases at J, with 15 bases in the middle. Germline assignment: CDR1 SGHTA and CDR2 FQGTGA. The CDR3 sequence: CASSQQGTSTDTQYF. CDR3 nucleotides: TGTGCCAGCTCCCAACAGGGAACTAGCACAGATACGCAGTATTTT.

The V gene is TRBV11-3, the J gene TRBJ1-2; D is unresolved. The CDR3 is 12 amino acids. Trimming removed 8 bases from V and 6 bases from J, with 13 bases in between. The germline V gene encodes CDR1 SGHNT and CDR2 YENEEA. The DNA for the CDR3 is TGTGCCAGCTCACGAGGCCTAGATGGCTACACCTTC. Amino acid sequence: CASSRGLDGYTF.

This clone was observed a handful of times. The genes are TRBV28 and TRBJ1-1; 7 nucleotides match TRBD1. CDR3 length equals 13 residues. The germline CDR1 and CDR2 sequences are MDHEN and SYDVKM. The V and J ends lost 5 bases and 4 bases, in that order; junction bases with no gene match: 4. The CDR3 region is CASSIPGGTEAFF. The CDR3 DNA follows: TGTGCCAGCAGTATCCCAGGGGGCACTGAAGCTTTCTTT. The variable domain in full, completed from reference TRBV28 and TRBJ1-1, reads DVKVTQSSRYLVKRTGEKVFLECVQDMDHENMFWYRQDPGLGLRLIYFSYDVKMKEKGDIPEGYSVSREKKERFSLILESASTNQTSMYLCASSIPGGTEAFFGQGTRLTVV.

V and J are TRBV5-6 and TRBJ2-3; the D gene is possibly TRBD2 (7 bases). This CDR3 has 17 amino acids. V was clipped by 5 bases and J by 2 bases, with 21 bases between them. Germline CDR1 and CDR2: SGHDT and YYEEEE. DNA for the CDR3: TGTGCCAGCAGGGTTCTCCGCTGGGGGGGCCCCACAGATACGCAGTATTTT. This codes for CASRVLRWGGPTDTQYF.

There are a few counts of this clone. The chain joins TRBV30 to TRBJ1-1; no clear D. Deletions cut 7 bases from V and 0 bases from J, with 12 bases between. CDR1 is GTSNPN and CDR2 is SVGIG in the germline V gene (reference sequence). The CDR3 loop spans 13 amino acids. CDR3 sequence: CASRREMNTEAFF. The CDR3 nucleotides read TGTGCCTCCCGGAGGGAGATGAACACTGAAGCTTTCTTT.

V gene TRBV5-4 combines with J gene TRBJ2-1, with 7 bases aligning to TRBD2. CDR1 is SGHNT, CDR2 YYREEE, per germline (reference sequence). The V segment lost 3 bases and the J segment 9 bases; nucleotides outside the gene matches: 9. This CDR3 contains 14 residues. The CDR3 DNA sequence: TGTGCCAGCAGCTCCACTCTGACTAGCAGTGAGCAGTTCTTC. Translated, it gives CASSSTLTSSEQFF.

The genes are TRBV6-1 and TRBJ2-7; maybe TRBD2 (6 bases). V dropped 5 bases and J dropped 2 bases, with 13 bases sitting between them. This CDR3 spans 14 amino acids. Germline V CDR1 and CDR2: MNHNS, SASEGT. CDR3 nucleotides: TGTGCCAGCAGTTCGACGCGGGGAACCTACGAGCAGTACTTC. This gives the protein CASSSTRGTYEQYF.

The chain is built from TRBV5-4 and TRBJ2-3, with TRBD2 matching over 12 bases. The V and J ends lost 4 bases and 1 base, in that order; junction bases with no gene match: 7. Germline V gene data show CDR1 as SGHNT and CDR2 as YYREEE (reference sequence). The CDR3 length is 17 residues. DNA of the CDR3: TGTGCCAGCAGCCGAAGGACTAGCGGGGAGGGCACAGATACGCAGTATTTT. This sequence encodes CASSRRTSGEGTDTQYF. Full variable domain (missing parts from reference TRBV5-4 and TRBJ2-3): ETGVTQSPTHLIKTRGQQVTLRCSSQSGHNTVSWYQQALGQGPQFIFQYYREEENGRGNFPPRFSGLQFPNYSSELNVNALELDDSALYLCASSRRTSGEGTDTQYFGPGTRLTVL.

For the CDR3, the DNA is TGTGCCAGCAGCTTAAGACAGGTCTACGAGCAGTACTTC. It is translated as CASSLRQVYEQYF. The genes are TRBV7-9 and TRBJ2-7, with a possible D match to TRBD1 (6 bases). Between the trimmed V and J ends, which lost 2 bases and 3 bases, there was a span of 8 bases. Germline CDR1 and CDR2: SEHNR and FQNEAQ (reference sequence). This CDR3 region has 13 residues. The variable domain in full, with the rest retrieved from reference TRBV7-9 and TRBJ2-7, is DTGVSQNPRHKITKRGQNVTFRCDPISEHNRLYWYRQTLGQGPEFLTYFQNEAQLEKSRLLSDRFSAERPKGSFSTLEIQRTEQGDSAMYLCASSLRQVYEQYFGPGTRLTVT.

The rearrangement uses TRBV7-6 and TRBJ2-5, with a tentative D call TRBD2 (6 bases). Trimming cost V 4 bases and J 5 bases, with 20 bases left between them. Germline-derived CDR1 and CDR2 are SGHVS and FNYEAQ. CDR3 length: 16 residues. CDR3 DNA: TGTGCCAGCAGCTCTCCCGGGACTCCACCGGGGGAGACCCAGTACTTC. This translates into CASSSPGTPPGETQYF.

The gene calls are TRBV10-3 and TRBJ2-7; the match to TRBD2 covers 10 bases. The ends lost 3 bases at V and 7 bases at J; junction bases unmatched: 6. The CDR3 runs to 14 residues. CDR1 and CDR2 (germline): ENHRY, SYGVKD. The CDR3, as DNA: TGTGCCATCAGTGACACTAGCGGGGTCGGGGAGCAGTACTTC. Translated: CAISDTSGVGEQYF.

The rearrangement links TRBV7-2 to TRBJ2-5; weak D call: TRBD2 (6 bases). Germline V CDR1 and CDR2: SGHTA, FQGNSA. Trimming left V 5 bases short and J 2 bases short, with 15 bases between. The CDR3 contains 15 residues. The CDR3 protein is CASSPSGVGQETQYF. CDR3 sequence (DNA): TGTGCCAGCAGCCCCTCGGGGGTTGGTCAAGAGACCCAGTACTTC.